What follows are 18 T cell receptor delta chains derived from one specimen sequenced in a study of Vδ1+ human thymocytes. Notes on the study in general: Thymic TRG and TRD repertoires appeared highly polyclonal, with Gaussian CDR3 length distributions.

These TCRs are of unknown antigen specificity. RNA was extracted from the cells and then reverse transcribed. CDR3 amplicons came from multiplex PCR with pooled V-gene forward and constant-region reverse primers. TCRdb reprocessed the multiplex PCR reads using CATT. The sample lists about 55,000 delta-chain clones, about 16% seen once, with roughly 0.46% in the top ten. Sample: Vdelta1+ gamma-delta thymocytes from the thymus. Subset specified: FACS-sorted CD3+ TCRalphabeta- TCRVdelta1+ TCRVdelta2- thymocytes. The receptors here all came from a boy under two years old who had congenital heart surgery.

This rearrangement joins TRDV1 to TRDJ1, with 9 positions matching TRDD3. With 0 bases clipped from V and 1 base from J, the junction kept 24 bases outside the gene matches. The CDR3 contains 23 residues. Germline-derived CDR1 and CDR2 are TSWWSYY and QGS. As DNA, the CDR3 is TGTGCTCTTGGGGAACTGTGTACCCACAAAACTCACTGGGGGACCCGCGGCACCGATAAACTCATCTTT. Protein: CALGELCTHKTHWGTRGTDKLIF.

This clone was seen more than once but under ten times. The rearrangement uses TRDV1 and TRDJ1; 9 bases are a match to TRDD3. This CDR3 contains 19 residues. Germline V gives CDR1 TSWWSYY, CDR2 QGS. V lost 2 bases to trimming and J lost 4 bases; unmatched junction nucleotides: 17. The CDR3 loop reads CALGEIIPLRGYANDKLIF. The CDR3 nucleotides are TGTGCTCTTGGGGAAATAATTCCGTTACGGGGATACGCGAACGATAAACTCATCTTT.

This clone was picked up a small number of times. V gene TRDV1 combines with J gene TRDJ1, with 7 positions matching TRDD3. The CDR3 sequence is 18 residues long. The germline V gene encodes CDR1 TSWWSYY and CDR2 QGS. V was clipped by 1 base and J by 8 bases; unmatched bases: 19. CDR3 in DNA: TGTGCTCTTGGGGAACCCCAGAGTTCCCATACCTGGGGGCAGAAACTCATCTTT. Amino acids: CALGEPQSSHTWGQKLIF.

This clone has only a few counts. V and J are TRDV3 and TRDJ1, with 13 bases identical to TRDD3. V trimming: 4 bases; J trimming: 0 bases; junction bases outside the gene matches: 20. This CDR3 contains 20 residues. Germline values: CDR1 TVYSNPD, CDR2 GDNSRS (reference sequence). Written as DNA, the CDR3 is TGTGCCTCCGGCCTTCCCATCGTACTGGGGGATACGCCCTACACCGATAAACTCATCTTT. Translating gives CASGLPIVLGDTPYTDKLIF.

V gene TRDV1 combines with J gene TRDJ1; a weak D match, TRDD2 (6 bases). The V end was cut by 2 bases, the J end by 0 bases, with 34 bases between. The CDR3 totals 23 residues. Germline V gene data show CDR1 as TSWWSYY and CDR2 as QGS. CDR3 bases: TGTGCTCTTGGGGAAACCCCCCGACCCCGCTCCTACTGCAGTACGGCGTACACCGATAAACTCATCTTT. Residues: CALGETPRPRSYCSTAYTDKLIF.

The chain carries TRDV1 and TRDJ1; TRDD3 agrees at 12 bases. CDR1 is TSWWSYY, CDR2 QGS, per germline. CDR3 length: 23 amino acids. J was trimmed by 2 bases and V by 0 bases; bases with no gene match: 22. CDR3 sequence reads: CALGELGPIWVLGDTGGTDKLIF. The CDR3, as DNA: TGTGCTCTTGGGGAACTAGGCCCTATTTGGGTACTGGGGGATACAGGAGGGACCGATAAACTCATCTTT.

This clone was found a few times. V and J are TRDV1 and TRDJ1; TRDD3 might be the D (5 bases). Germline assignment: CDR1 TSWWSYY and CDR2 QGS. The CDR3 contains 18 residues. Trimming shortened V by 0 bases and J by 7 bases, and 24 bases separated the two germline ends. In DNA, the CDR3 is TGTGCTCTTGGGGAACTCGGACCTCCCTTGAGATACCAAGGTAAACTCATCTTT. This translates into CALGELGPPLRYQGKLIF.

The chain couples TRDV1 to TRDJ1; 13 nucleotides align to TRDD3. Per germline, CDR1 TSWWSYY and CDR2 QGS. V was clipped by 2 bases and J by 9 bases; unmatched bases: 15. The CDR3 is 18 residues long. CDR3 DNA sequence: TGTGCTCTTGGGGAAGAGTCCGCCCCGTACTGGGGGATACGCCAACTCATCTTT. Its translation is CALGEESAPYWGIRQLIF.

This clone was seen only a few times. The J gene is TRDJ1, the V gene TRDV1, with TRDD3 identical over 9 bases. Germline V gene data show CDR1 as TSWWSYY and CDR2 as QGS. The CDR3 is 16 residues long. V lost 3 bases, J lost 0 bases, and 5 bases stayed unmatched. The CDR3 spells CALGEGGYRDTDKLIF. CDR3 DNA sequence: TGTGCTCTTGGGGAGGGGGGATACCGGGACACCGATAAACTCATCTTT.

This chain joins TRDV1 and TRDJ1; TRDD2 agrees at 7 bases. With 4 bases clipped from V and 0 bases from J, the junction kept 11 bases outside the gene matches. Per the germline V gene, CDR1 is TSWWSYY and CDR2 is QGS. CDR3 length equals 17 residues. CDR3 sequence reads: CALGGSFLPSNTDKLIF. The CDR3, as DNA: TGTGCTCTTGGGGGCTCCTTCCTCCCAAGTAACACCGATAAACTCATCTTT.

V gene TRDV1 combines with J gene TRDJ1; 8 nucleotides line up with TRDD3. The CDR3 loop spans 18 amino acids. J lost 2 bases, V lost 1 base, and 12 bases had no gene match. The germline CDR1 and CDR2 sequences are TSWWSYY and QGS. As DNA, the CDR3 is TGTGCTCTTGGGGAACCCCCCCATTACTGGGGGCCAACCGATAAACTCATCTTT. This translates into CALGEPPHYWGPTDKLIF.

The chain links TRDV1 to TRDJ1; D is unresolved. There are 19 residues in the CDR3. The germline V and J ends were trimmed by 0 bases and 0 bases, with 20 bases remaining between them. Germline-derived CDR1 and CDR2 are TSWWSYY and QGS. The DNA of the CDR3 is TGTGCTCTTGGGGAACTAGAACCGGTTGGACCCCAGTACACCGATAAACTCATCTTT. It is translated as CALGELEPVGPQYTDKLIF.

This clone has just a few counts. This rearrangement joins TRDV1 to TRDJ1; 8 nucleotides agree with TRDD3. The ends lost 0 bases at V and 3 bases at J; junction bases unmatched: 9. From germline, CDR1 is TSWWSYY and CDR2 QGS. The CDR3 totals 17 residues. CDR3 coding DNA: TGTGCTCTTGGGGAACTTCTATACTGGGGGCCAGCCGATAAACTCATCTTT. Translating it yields CALGELLYWGPADKLIF.

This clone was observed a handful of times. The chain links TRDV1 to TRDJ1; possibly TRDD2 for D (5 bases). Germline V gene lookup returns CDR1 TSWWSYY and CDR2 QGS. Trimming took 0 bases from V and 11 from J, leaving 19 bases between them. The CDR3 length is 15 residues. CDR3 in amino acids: CALGELPYPDGKLIF. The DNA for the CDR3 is TGTGCTCTTGGGGAACTCCCCTACCCGGATGGTAAGCTCATCTTT.

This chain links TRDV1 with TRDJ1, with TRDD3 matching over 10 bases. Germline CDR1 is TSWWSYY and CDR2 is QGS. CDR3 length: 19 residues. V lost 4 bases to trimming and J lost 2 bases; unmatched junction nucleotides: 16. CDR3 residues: CALGAPPPSSGDTTDKLIF. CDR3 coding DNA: TGTGCTCTTGGGGCCCCCCCCCCTTCCTCGGGGGATACGACCGATAAACTCATCTTT.

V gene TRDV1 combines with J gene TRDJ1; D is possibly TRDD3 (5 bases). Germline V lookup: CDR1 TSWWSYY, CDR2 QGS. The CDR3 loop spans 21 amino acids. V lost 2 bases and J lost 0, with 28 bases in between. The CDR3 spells CALGEGEWSPQADHYTDKLIF. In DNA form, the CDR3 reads TGTGCTCTTGGGGAAGGGGAGTGGTCTCCTCAGGCGGACCATTACACCGATAAACTCATCTTT.

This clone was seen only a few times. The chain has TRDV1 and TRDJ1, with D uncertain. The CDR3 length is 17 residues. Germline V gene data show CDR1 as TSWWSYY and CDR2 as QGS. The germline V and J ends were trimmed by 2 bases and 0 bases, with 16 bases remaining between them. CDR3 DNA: TGTGCTCTTGGGGAAATTGGGAGGAAGTCGTACACCGATAAACTCATCTTT. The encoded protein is CALGEIGRKSYTDKLIF.

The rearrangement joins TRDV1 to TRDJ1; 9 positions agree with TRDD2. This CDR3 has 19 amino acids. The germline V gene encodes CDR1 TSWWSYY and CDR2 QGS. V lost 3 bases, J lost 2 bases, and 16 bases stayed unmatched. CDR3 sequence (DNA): TGTGCTCTTGGGGACCCGCCTTCCTACGACCTACTGGGGACCGATAAACTCATCTTT. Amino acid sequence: CALGDPPSYDLLGTDKLIF.